This is a list of T cell receptor beta chains from one sample in a study of blood T cell repertoires in COVID-19. Profiled with immunoSEQ multiplex PCR; TCRdb holds only in-frame clones, not every one. The sample has under 250,000 clones; more than 70% are singletons. The sequenced sample consisted of peripheral blood. Receptor source: a human donor in a cohort sampled during active COVID-19. Both conserved end residues are part of each CDR3. Each record gives: clone size, V gene, J gene, D gene, CDR3 protein, CDR3 DNA. A D gene is named only where the DNA matches it firmly. Clone size, where shown, is once, few, many, or a class for clones that have expanded.

-	TRBV2	TRBJ1-1	-	CASRDTGPSTEAFF	TGTGCCAGCAGGGACACAGGCCCAAGTACTGAAGCTTTCTTT
-	TRBV7-9	TRBJ2-7	-	CASSLDRYSYEQYF	TGTGCCAGCAGCTTAGACAGGTACTCCTACGAGCAGTACTTC
-	TRBV6-5	TRBJ1-3	-	CASSYRGSGNTIYF	TGTGCCAGCAGTTACAGGGGCTCTGGAAACACCATATATTTT
-	TRBV6-6	TRBJ1-5	-	CASSLGRVFSNQPQHF	TGTGCCAGCAGTCTGGGGAGGGTGTTCAGCAATCAGCCCCAGCATTTT
-	TRBV5-1	TRBJ1-4	TRBD1	CASSPGQTFNEKLFF	TGCGCCAGCAGCCCGGGACAGACCTTTAATGAAAAACTGTTTTTT
-	TRBV15	TRBJ2-7	TRBD2	CATSRDRGGYEQYF	TGTGCCACCAGCAGAGATCGGGGGGGCTACGAGCAGTACTTC
-	TRBV11-3	TRBJ2-7	-	CASSLGGKQSSYEQYF	TGTGCCAGCAGCTTAGGCGGTAAACAAAGCTCCTACGAGCAGTACTTC
-	TRBV7-2	TRBJ2-1	-	CASSQGLGHEQFF	TGTGCCAGCAGCCAGGGGCTGGGTCATGAGCAGTTCTTC
-	TRBV27	TRBJ1-5	-	CASSLSGAGNQPQHF	TGTGCCAGCAGTTTATCAGGGGCTGGCAATCAGCCCCAGCATTTT
-	TRBV28	TRBJ1-4	-	CASSLGGQSGEKLFF	TGTGCCAGCAGTTTAGGAGGACAAAGCGGGGAAAAACTGTTTTTT
-	TRBV27	TRBJ2-1	TRBD2	CASSPRDYRLNEQFF	TGTGCCAGCAGTCCCCGGGACTATCGTTTGAATGAGCAGTTCTTC
-	TRBV27	TRBJ2-7	-	CASSSRDSTYEQYF	TGTGCCAGCAGCTCGCGGGATAGTACCTACGAGCAGTACTTC
-	TRBV14	TRBJ2-3	-	CASSRTKNVGLDTQYF	TGTGCCAGCAGCCGAACTAAGAACGTGGGACTAGATACGCAGTATTTT
-	TRBV19	TRBJ1-1	-	CASSIQQTNTEAFF	TGTGCCAGTAGTATACAACAGACGAACACTGAAGCTTTCTTT
-	TRBV24-1	TRBJ2-7	TRBD1	CATSDPNRGHPYEQYF	TGTGCCACCAGTGATCCTAACAGGGGGCATCCCTACGAGCAGTACTTC
-	TRBV6-5	TRBJ1-4	TRBD1	CASKKGAGNEKLFF	TGTGCCAGCAAAAAGGGGGCAGGTAATGAAAAACTGTTTTTT
few	TRBV11-2	TRBJ1-5	-	CASSLQDSRNQPQHF	TGTGCCAGCAGCTTACAGGACAGCCGCAATCAGCCCCAGCATTTT
-	TRBV28	TRBJ1-4	TRBD1	CASSPPGTENEKLFF	TGTGCCAGCAGTCCTCCCGGGACAGAAAATGAAAAACTGTTTTTT
-	TRBV15	TRBJ2-7	-	CATSNPRYEQYF	TGTGCCACCAGCAATCCCAGGTACGAGCAGTACTTC
-	TRBV7-9	TRBJ1-1	TRBD1	CASRLGGTVNTEAFF	TGTGCCAGCAGACTAGGGGGGACAGTGAACACTGAAGCTTTCTTT
-	TRBV29-1	TRBJ2-1	-	CSSGSYNEQFF	TGCAGCTCCGGGAGTTACAATGAGCAGTTCTTC
-	TRBV28	TRBJ2-5	TRBD2	CASRSPSGAQETQYF	TGTGCCAGCAGGTCTCCTAGCGGGGCCCAAGAGACCCAGTACTTC
-	TRBV7-9	TRBJ1-1	-	CASSLRQMNTEAFF	TGTGCCAGCAGCTTACGACAGATGAACACTGAAGCTTTCTTT
-	TRBV18	TRBJ1-5	TRBD1	CASSLPGGRNQPQHF	TGTGCCAGCTCCCTCCCAGGGGGAAGAAATCAGCCCCAGCATTTT
-	TRBV28	TRBJ2-1	-	CASSFSSSSSYNEQFF	TGTGCCAGCAGTTTCAGTAGCAGCAGCTCCTACAATGAGCAGTTCTTC
-	TRBV5-1	TRBJ1-5	-	CASSLEPGEPQHF	TGCGCCAGCAGCTTGGAGCCAGGGGAGCCCCAGCATTTT
-	TRBV3-1/TRBV3-2	TRBJ2-5	TRBD2	CASRLAGGPGETQYF	TGTGCCAGCAGACTAGCGGGAGGGCCCGGGGAGACCCAGTACTTC
-	TRBV11-1	TRBJ2-1	-	CASSIGISSYNEQFF	TGTGCCAGCAGCATCGGGATTAGCTCCTACAATGAGCAGTTCTTC
-	TRBV7-9	TRBJ2-1	-	CASSLALDYSYNEQFF	TGTGCCAGCAGCTTAGCGCTCGACTACTCCTACAATGAGCAGTTCTTC
once	TRBV28	TRBJ1-5	TRBD1	CASTIGGQGALYSNQPQHF	TGTGCCAGCACCATAGGGGGACAGGGGGCCCTTTATAGCAATCAGCCCCAGCATTTT
-	TRBV27	TRBJ2-2	-	CASSLDTANTGELFF	TGTGCCAGCAGTTTGGACACTGCGAACACCGGGGAGCTGTTTTTT
-	TRBV6-4	TRBJ1-5	TRBD1	CASSAEQGAPQHF	TGTGCCAGCAGTGCCGAACAGGGGGCTCCCCAGCATTTT
once	TRBV10-3	TRBJ1-5	TRBD1	CAITDRANQPQHF	TGTGCCATTACCGACAGGGCCAATCAGCCCCAGCATTTT
-	TRBV5-1	TRBJ2-3	TRBD1	CASSPPLQGARDTQYF	TGCGCCAGCAGCCCGCCGTTACAGGGGGCCAGAGATACGCAGTATTTT
-	TRBV2	TRBJ1-3	TRBD1	CASSQDPTGGNTIYF	TGTGCCAGCAGCCAAGACCCGACAGGGGGAAACACCATATATTTT
-	TRBV4-1	TRBJ1-5	-	CASSQDDGGVQPQHF	TGCGCCAGCAGCCAAGATGATGGCGGAGTGCAGCCCCAGCATTTT
many	TRBV29-1	TRBJ2-1	-	CSADYALEQFF	TGCAGCGCCGACTACGCGCTTGAGCAGTTCTTC
-	TRBV4-1	TRBJ2-3	-	CASSQDAGFPSTDTQYF	TGCGCCAGCAGCCAAGATGCCGGGTTTCCGAGCACAGATACGCAGTATTTT
-	TRBV20-1	TRBJ2-1	-	CSASGRVDEQFF	TGCAGTGCTAGTGGCAGGGTCGATGAGCAGTTCTTC
-	TRBV7-9	TRBJ2-2	TRBD2	CASSSLAGAGTGELFF	TGTGCCAGCAGCTCCCTAGCGGGAGCGGGGACCGGGGAGCTGTTTTTT
-	TRBV29-1	TRBJ1-5	-	CSVVVAGQPQHF	TGCAGCGTTGTCGTAGCTGGACAGCCCCAGCATTTT
-	TRBV19	TRBJ1-1	-	CASTDGYEYTEAFF	TGTGCCAGTACTGACGGGTACGAATACACTGAAGCTTTCTTT
-	TRBV7-2	TRBJ2-2	-	CASSGGQSIGELFF	TGTGCCAGCAGCGGTGGACAGTCCATCGGGGAGCTGTTTTTT
-	TRBV11-2	TRBJ2-7	-	CASSLADLDYEQYF	TGTGCCAGCAGCTTAGCGGACTTAGACTACGAGCAGTACTTC
-	TRBV19	TRBJ2-4	-	CASSVTGAKNIQYF	TGTGCCAGTAGTGTTACAGGGGCCAAAAACATTCAGTACTTC
few	TRBV9	TRBJ1-4	-	CASSVAGKWDEKLFF	TGTGCCAGCAGCGTAGCAGGAAAGTGGGATGAAAAACTGTTTTTT
few	TRBV10-2	TRBJ2-5	-	CASSTDRLETQYF	TGCGCCAGCAGCACCGACAGACTAGAGACCCAGTACTTC
many	TRBV28	TRBJ1-2	-	CASSRGQISGYTF	TGTGCCAGCAGCCGTGGACAGATATCTGGCTACACCTTC
-	TRBV18	TRBJ1-5	TRBD1	CASSRWTGGDQPQHF	TGTGCCAGCTCACGGTGGACAGGGGGCGATCAGCCCCAGCATTTT
-	TRBV10-3	TRBJ1-1	-	CAITTTGMGEAFF	TGTGCCATCACTACTACAGGGATGGGTGAAGCTTTCTTT
few	TRBV2	TRBJ2-1	TRBD2	CARNQLANGNEQFF	TGTGCCCGAAATCAACTAGCGAATGGCAATGAGCAGTTCTTC
-	TRBV19	TRBJ1-1	-	CASSMILSTEAFF	TGTGCCAGTAGTATGATCCTGAGTACTGAAGCTTTCTTT
-	TRBV19	TRBJ1-2	-	CASVTAGVYGYTF	TGTGCCAGTGTAACGGCAGGGGTCTATGGCTACACCTTC
-	TRBV7-2	TRBJ1-4	-	CASSLFTATANEKLFF	TGTGCCAGCAGCTTATTCACGGCGACTGCTAATGAAAAACTGTTTTTT
-	TRBV3-1/TRBV3-2	TRBJ2-2	-	CASQISGNTGELFF	TGTGCCAGTCAGATTAGCGGGAACACCGGGGAGCTGTTTTTT
-	TRBV25-1	TRBJ1-2	-	CASMSVGSGYTF	TGTGCCAGCATGTCAGTGGGGAGTGGCTACACCTTC